These T cell receptor beta chains were read from a single sample in a study of a mutant IDH1 vaccine in newly diagnosed glioma. Sequencing was performed with immunoSEQ multiplex PCR; in TCRdb, only in-frame clones are kept and a portion is missing. The data contain approximately 80,000 clones, about 91% of them singletons. Their recognized antigens are unknown. Specimen: PBMCs, collected from a glioma patient whose treatment included an IDH1 peptide vaccine. The receptors here all came from a woman aged 45-60 years with glioma. Each CDR3 is given with its conserved first and last residue. Each record gives: V gene, clone size, D gene, J gene, CDR3 DNA, CDR3 protein. A D gene is named only where the DNA matches it firmly. Some rows mark clone size as missing; the rest say once, few, many or name a class of expanded clone.

TRBV10-3	-	-	TRBJ2-7	TGTGCCACCTCTTCTGCAGGGGACTACGGATCCTACGAGCAGTACTTC	CATSSAGDYGSYEQYF
TRBV6-5	-	TRBD1	TRBJ2-7	TGTGCCAGCAGATCCGGACAGGGAACGGGCGAGCAGTACTTC	CASRSGQGTGEQYF
TRBV29-1	-	-	TRBJ2-7	TGCAGCGTTGAGGTGACGTCCTACGAGCAGTACTTC	CSVEVTSYEQYF
TRBV19	-	-	TRBJ1-1	TGTGCCAGTAGTGGGTTACAGGAGCTGAACACTGAAGCTTTCTTT	CASSGLQELNTEAFF
TRBV28	-	-	TRBJ1-2	TGTGCCAGTAGATCTCGGGGACGGTCCTATGGCTACACCTTC	CASRSRGRSYGYTF
TRBV28	-	TRBD2	TRBJ2-7	TGTGCCAGCACCCGGCCTAGCGGGAGTATCTACGAGCAGTACTTC	CASTRPSGSIYEQYF
TRBV5-1	-	-	TRBJ2-3	TGCGCCAGCAGCCCGTTGTTAACAGATACGCAGTATTTT	CASSPLLTDTQYF
TRBV4-1	-	TRBD2	TRBJ2-3	TGCGCCAGCAGCCAAGACGTAGGGACTAGCGGGAGACCCCGCACAGATACGCAGTATTTT	CASSQDVGTSGRPRTDTQYF
TRBV28	few	TRBD1	TRBJ1-1	TGTGCCAGCAGTATAGGGACAGGGGGTTTTAGTGCTGAAGCTTTCTTT	CASSIGTGGFSAEAFF
TRBV27	-	-	TRBJ2-1	TGTGCCAGCAGTTGGCGTAGCTCCTACAATGAGCAGTTCTTC	CASSWRSSYNEQFF
TRBV5-1	-	TRBD2	TRBJ2-1	TGCGCCAGCAGCTTGGCAACTAAGCGGGGGGACGAGCAGTTCTTC	CASSLATKRGDEQFF
TRBV27	once	-	TRBJ1-6	TGTGCCAGCGGGCGGAGTGGGGGCCCCTCCTATAATTCACCCCTCCACTTT	CASGRSGGPSYNSPLHF
TRBV7-9	once	-	TRBJ2-7	TGTGCCAGCAGCTTGTCGGGCCAGGCCTACGAGCAGTACTTC	CASSLSGQAYEQYF
TRBV11-1	-	-	TRBJ2-2	TGTGCCAGCAGCTTCGATAGGGAGTGGACCGGGGAGCTGTTTTTT	CASSFDREWTGELFF
TRBV5-4	-	-	TRBJ2-2	TGTGCCAGCAATTCTAGGGCCGAAGTAACCGGGGAGCTGTTTTTT	CASNSRAEVTGELFF